This passage covers 27 T cell receptor beta chains from one sample sequenced in a study of CD8 T cells in ankylosing spondylitis. Findings and limits, study-wide: Roughly eight highly homologous variants formed a TCR beta motif that appeared characteristic of ankylosing spondylitis blood.

Their antigen targets remain unknown. TCRdb itself ran the 5' RACE reads through MiXCR, one entry per CDR3 protein. The sample includes 350,000 or so distinct CDR3 sequences, roughly 8% of them seen just once. Specimen: blood, either unsorted or a sorted T cell fraction (not recorded which). Receptors originate from a male donor with ankylosing spondylitis.

This chain connects TRBV24-1 to TRBJ1-5; D gene ambiguous. The CDR3 runs 12 residues. Trimming cost V 8 bases and J 4 bases, with 8 bases left between them. The germline CDR1 and CDR2 sequences are KGHDR and SFDVKD. CDR3 sequence reads: CATTSQNQPQHF. CDR3 DNA: TGTGCCACCACCTCGCAGAATCAGCCCCAGCATTTT.

This clonotype was found once. The chain employs TRBV7-2 and TRBJ2-1; 7 bases are shared with TRBD2. J lost 6 bases, V lost 5 bases, and 13 bases had no gene match. Germline V lookup: CDR1 SGHTA, CDR2 FQGNSA. This CDR3 has 16 residues. The CDR3 DNA reads TGTGCCAGCAGCGCCCCCGGCGCGGGAGTATTCAATGAGCAGTTCTTC. This gives the protein CASSAPGAGVFNEQFF.

The table lists this clonotype with many counts. This rearrangement joins TRBV27 to TRBJ2-3; no firm D call. CDR1 is MNHEY, CDR2 SMNVEV, per germline (reference sequence). The CDR3 is 15 amino acids. V gave up 10 bases and J gave up 1 base, with 18 bases separating them. The chain's CDR3 is CATRSKAGGTDTQYF. The CDR3 bases are TGTGCCACCCGTTCCAAGGCTGGGGGCACAGATACGCAGTATTTT.

This clonotype has a handful of counts. The V call is TRBV7-2, the J call TRBJ1-1; D is uncertain. This CDR3 has 14 amino acids. Germline loops: CDR1 SGHTA, CDR2 FQGNSA. The ends were cut back, 5 bases at V and 2 bases at J, with 12 bases in the middle. CDR3 DNA sequence: TGTGCCAGCAGCCTCCGCGGGTTCAACACTGAAGCTTTCTTT. Translated, it gives CASSLRGFNTEAFF.

This sequence joins TRBV2 and TRBJ2-5; TRBD1 matches 10 bases. With 4 bases clipped from V and 5 bases from J, the junction kept 7 bases outside the gene matches. This CDR3 is 15 amino acids long. Germline CDR1 is SNHLY and CDR2 is FYNNEI. The CDR3 DNA reads TGTGCCAGCAGTGTGGGACAGGGGACCTCGGAGACCCAGTACTTC. This encodes CASSVGQGTSETQYF.

This clonotype appeared a few times. The chain employs TRBV7-9 and TRBJ2-1; no firm D call. Germline V gene sequence: CDR1 SEHNR, CDR2 FQNEAQ (reference sequence). The CDR3 contains 8 residues. The ends were cut back, 2 bases at V and 15 bases at J, with 2 bases in the middle. The CDR3 DNA follows: TGTGCCAGCAGCTTACCGTTCTTC. Its translation: CASSLPFF.

This clonotype has a handful of counts. The gene calls are TRBV9 and TRBJ2-1, with D possibly matching TRBD1 (6 bases). The V and J ends lost 3 bases and 16 bases respectively, with 11 bases between them. Per germline, CDR1 SGDLS and CDR2 YYNGEE. The CDR3 is 10 residues long. The CDR3 spells CASSGTVPFF. The CDR3, as DNA: TGTGCCAGCAGCGGGACAGTGCCTTTCTTC.

The chain employs TRBV5-1 and TRBJ1-1; D possibly corresponds to TRBD1 (5 bases). The CDR3 is made up of 13 amino acids. Germline values: CDR1 SGHRS, CDR2 YFSETQ. Trimming removed 3 bases at V and 7 bases at J, with 13 bases between. The CDR3 sequence is CASSWGTEGEAFF. The CDR3, as DNA: TGCGCCAGCAGCTGGGGGACGGAGGGTGAAGCTTTCTTT.

This clonotype was seen only a few times. The gene calls are TRBV12-3 or TRBV12-4 and TRBJ2-1; D tentatively reads TRBD1 or TRBD2 (6 bases each). Trimming shortened V by 7 bases and J by 3 bases, and 16 bases separated the two germline ends. This CDR3 region has 15 residues. CDR3 in DNA: TGTGCCAGCAAAGCGGCGCGGGACAACTACAATGAGCAGTTCTTC. This translates into CASKAARDNYNEQFF.

The chain couples TRBV20-1 to TRBJ2-2, with a tentative D call TRBD2 (5 bases). The CDR3 length is 16 residues. Looked up from germline, CDR1 is DFQATT and CDR2 is SNEGSKA (reference sequence). Trimming left V 0 bases short and J 5 bases short, with 16 bases between. CDR3 bases: TGCAGTGCTAGAGATTTGGACTCCCGTTGGACCGGGGAGCTGTTTTTT. Protein: CSARDLDSRWTGELFF.

This clonotype was seen only a few times. The chain combines TRBV5-5 with TRBJ2-3, with D perhaps TRBD1 or TRBD2 (6 bases each). The CDR3 consists of 15 residues. The germline gives CDR1 SGHKS, CDR2 YYEKEE (reference sequence). V lost 4 bases and J lost 6, with 18 bases in between. This CDR3 is CASSLQGSSVDTQYF. In DNA, the CDR3 is TGTGCCAGCAGCCTACAGGGATCTAGCGTGGATACGCAGTATTTT.

In its sample, this clonotype was seen a few times. The V call is TRBV10-2, the J call TRBJ2-3; the D is unclear. V was trimmed by 0 bases and J by 3 bases, leaving 7 bases between them. The CDR3 is made up of 14 amino acids. Germline lookup yields CDR1 WSHSY and CDR2 SAAADI. CDR3 loop: CASSESMGTDTQYF. DNA for the CDR3: TGCGCCAGCAGTGAGTCGATGGGTACAGATACGCAGTATTTT.

This clonotype was seen a handful of times. CDR3 nucleotides: TGTGCCAGCAGCCTCCACCCTCCCGGGACTAGGCTACCTCTTACGCAGTATTTT. Its protein product is CASSLHPPGTRLPLTQYF. The chain is built from TRBV4-2 and TRBJ2-3; 8 bases line up with TRBD2. The CDR3 consists of 18 residues. With 4 bases clipped from V and 8 bases from J, the junction kept 20 bases outside the gene matches. Germline V gene data show CDR1 as LGHNA and CDR2 as YNFKEQ.

This clonotype was found many times. CDR3 loop: CASSPYLGNIQYF. CDR3 nucleotides: TGTGCCAGCAGTCCCTACCTGGGAAACATTCAGTACTTC. The V call is TRBV12-3 or TRBV12-4, the J call TRBJ2-4; no definite D call. V shed 5 bases and J shed 6 bases, with 11 bases lying between them. The CDR3 totals 13 residues.

This clonotype appeared a few times. This rearrangement joins TRBV18 to TRBJ2-1; 10 bases are a match to TRBD1. Germline V gene data show CDR1 as KGHSH and CDR2 as LQKENI. The CDR3 is 15 amino acids. With 4 bases clipped from V and 5 bases from J, the junction kept 5 bases outside the gene matches. The CDR3 is CASSRSGTGDNEQFF. The CDR3 DNA is TGTGCCAGCTCACGATCCGGGACAGGGGACAATGAGCAGTTCTTC. Full variable domain (remainder filled in from reference TRBV18 and TRBJ2-1): NAGVMQNPRHLVRRRGQEARLRCSPMKGHSHVYWYRQLPEEGLKFMVYLQKENIIDESGMPKERFSAEFPKEGPSILRIQQVVRGDSAAYFCASSRSGTGDNEQFFGPGTRLTVL.

This clonotype was observed many times. The chain recombines TRBV2 with TRBJ1-5; D gene unclear. This CDR3 has 14 amino acids. Germline CDR1 SNHLY, CDR2 FYNNEI. Trimming removed 7 bases at V and 1 base at J, with 11 bases between. The CDR3 nucleotides are TGTGCCAGCAACGGACCGTCGAGCAATCAGCCCCAGCATTTT. Encoded protein: CASNGPSSNQPQHF. Full variable domain (outside the CDR3, taken from reference TRBV2 and TRBJ1-5): EPEVTQTPSHQVTQMGQEVILRCVPISNHLYFYWYRQILGQKVEFLVSFYNNEISEKSEIFDDQFSVERPDGSNFTLKIRSTKLEDSAMYFCASNGPSSNQPQHFGDGTRLSIL.

The chain joins TRBV12-3 or TRBV12-4 to TRBJ2-1; D not certain. The CDR3 consists of 16 residues. Between the trimmed V and J ends, which lost 7 bases and 7 bases, there was a span of 23 bases. The CDR3 nucleotides read TGTGCCAGCACCACTGGCCGACTTCCCGTTCAGAATGAGCAGTTCTTC. Translating it yields CASTTGRLPVQNEQFF.

This clonotype was counted a few times. The chain employs TRBV20-1 and TRBJ2-3; 10 bases agree with TRBD2. Losses at the gene ends were 1 base for V and 2 bases for J; bases not matched to a gene: 12. Germline-derived CDR1 and CDR2 are DFQATT and SNEGSKA (reference sequence). The CDR3 covers 18 residues. The CDR3 bases are TGCAGTGCTAGAGTCAGTAAGGGGGGACTAGCGCACACAGATACGCAGTATTTT. Its translation is CSARVSKGGLAHTDTQYF.

This clonotype has just a few counts. This rearrangement joins TRBV4-3 to TRBJ2-1, with D perhaps being TRBD1 or TRBD2 (7 bases each). Germline CDR1 and CDR2: LGHNA and YSLEER. The V end was cut by 0 bases, the J end by 7 bases, with 13 bases between. This CDR3 has 15 residues. CDR3 bases: TGCGCCAGCAGCCAAGACAGGGGGGGCCATAATGAGCAGTTCTTC. Its protein product is CASSQDRGGHNEQFF.

There are many counts of this clonotype. V usage is TRBV29-1 and J usage is TRBJ2-1; D gene ambiguous. Trimming pared 4 bases from V and 10 bases from J, leaving 11 bases between. Germline assignment: CDR1 SQVTM and CDR2 ANQGSEA. This CDR3 has 11 amino acids. CDR3 amino acids: CSVAVAGEQFF. In nucleotides, the CDR3 is TGCAGCGTTGCAGTCGCAGGAGAGCAGTTCTTC.

The table lists this clonotype with many counts. This chain connects TRBV10-3 to TRBJ2-7, with TRBD1 matching 7 bases. Trimming cost V 6 bases and J 7 bases; bases outside gene matches: 12. The CDR3 contains 14 residues. Germline CDR1 reads ENHRY; CDR2 reads SYGVKD. The CDR3 loop reads CAISRDSRAGEQYF. For the CDR3, the DNA is TGTGCCATCAGCCGGGACAGTCGGGCGGGTGAGCAGTACTTC.

This clonotype was recorded many times. The chain links TRBV12-3 or TRBV12-4 to TRBJ1-5, with 8 nucleotides matching TRBD1. V lost 6 bases, J lost 7 bases, and 8 bases stayed unmatched. The CDR3 extends over 14 amino acids. The CDR3 bases are TGTGCCAGCAGCGGACAGGGTGGGAGCCAGCCCCAGCATTTT. Translation gives CASSGQGGSQPQHF.

This clonotype was counted once. The chain couples TRBV5-5 to TRBJ2-2; 13 nucleotides align to TRBD2. The V and J ends lost 3 bases and 4 bases, in that order; junction bases with no gene match: 3. The CDR3 covers 16 residues. Per germline, CDR1 SGHKS and CDR2 YYEKEE (reference sequence). This CDR3 reads CASSSLAGGSTGELFF. The CDR3 coding sequence is TGTGCCAGCAGCTCACTAGCGGGAGGGAGCACCGGGGAGCTGTTTTTT. Combining the CDR3 with reference TRBV5-5 and TRBJ2-2 gives the whole variable domain DAGVTQSPTHLIKTRGQQVTLRCSPISGHKSVSWYQQVLGQGPQFIFQYYEKEERGRGNFPDRFSARQFPNYSSELNVNALLLGDSALYLCASSSLAGGSTGELFFGEGSRLTVL.

This clonotype has ten or more counts. The chain combines TRBV28 with TRBJ2-7; the match to TRBD1 covers 9 bases. The length of the CDR3 is 12 residues. V dropped 8 bases and J dropped 3; count of bases not matched to a gene: 2. Germline assignment: CDR1 MDHEN and CDR2 SYDVKM. The CDR3 reads CASGDRVYEQYF. CDR3 coding DNA: TGTGCCAGCGGGGACAGGGTCTACGAGCAGTACTTC.

This clonotype has only a few counts. V is TRBV5-1 and J is TRBJ2-7, with 7 positions matching TRBD2. This CDR3 is built from 15 residues. The junction had 16 bases not matched to a gene; V was cut back by 4 bases and J by 9 bases. Germline values: CDR1 SGHRS, CDR2 YFSETQ. Written as DNA, the CDR3 is TGCGCCAGCAGCGGACCCGGGACTATATTCGGCGGGCAGTACTTC. Its translation is CASSGPGTIFGGQYF.

In its sample, this clonotype was seen many times. V and J are TRBV18 and TRBJ2-1; D is perhaps TRBD1 (5 bases). The CDR3 consists of 16 residues. Trimming removed 0 bases from V and 2 bases from J, with 11 bases in between. Germline assignment: CDR1 KGHSH and CDR2 LQKENI. The CDR3 bases are TGTGCCAGCTCACCACCGGGGCAGAATGCCTACAATGAGCAGTTCTTC. Protein sequence: CASSPPGQNAYNEQFF.

This clonotype came up a few times. This chain joins TRBV5-1 and TRBJ2-1; D gene uncertain. The germline V and J ends were trimmed by 0 bases and 8 bases, with 12 bases remaining between them. The CDR3 runs 14 residues. CDR1 and CDR2 from the germline V gene are SGHRS and YFSETQ. The CDR3 DNA is TGCGCCAGCAGCTTGGCCGCGGCAGTCCATGAGCAGTTCTTC. Its translation is CASSLAAAVHEQFF.